The 10 T cell receptor beta chains presented below share a single source sample, sequenced in a study of human thymus T cells. Sequencing was performed with immunoSEQ multiplex PCR; in TCRdb, only in-frame clones are kept and a portion is missing. The sample lists roughly 54,000 clones, 85% to 95% occurring once. Material: blood. The receptors originated from a boy younger than two with a congenital heart defect but otherwise immunologically healthy.

This chain joins TRBV2 and TRBJ2-3; D is unresolved. Trimming stripped 4 bases from V and 1 base from J, with 12 bases between. Per germline, CDR1 SNHLY and CDR2 FYNNEI. The CDR3 spans 15 residues. The CDR3 reads CASSGWAKGTDTQYF. CDR3 DNA sequence: TGTGCCAGCAGTGGGTGGGCAAAGGGCACAGATACGCAGTATTTT.

J is TRBJ1-5 and V is TRBV5-1; 7 bases match TRBD1. The CDR3 contains 15 residues. Germline V gene lookup returns CDR1 SGHRS and CDR2 YFSETQ. V shed 0 bases, J shed 4 bases, and the junction held 4 bases outside the gene matches. CDR3 coding DNA: TGCGCCAGCAGCTTGGAGGGGGCTGGGAATCAGCCCCAGCATTTT. Translated: CASSLEGAGNQPQHF. The full variable domain, completed using reference TRBV5-1 and TRBJ1-5, is KAGVTQTPRYLIKTRGQQVTLSCSPISGHRSVSWYQQTPGQGLQFLFEYFSETQRNKGNFPGRFSGRQFSNSRSEMNVSTLELGDSALYLCASSLEGAGNQPQHFGDGTRLSIL.

The chain has TRBV5-1 and TRBJ2-3; the D gene is possibly TRBD1 (5 bases). The germline V gene has CDR1 SGHRS and CDR2 YFSETQ. The V end lost 0 bases, the J end lost 2 bases, and 7 bases lay between the germline ends. The CDR3 consists of 14 residues. Here the CDR3 DNA reads TGCGCCAGCAGCTTGGACAGGTCCACAGATACGCAGTATTTT. Translating it yields CASSLDRSTDTQYF. The full variable domain, with the rest looked up from reference TRBV5-1 and TRBJ2-3, is KAGVTQTPRYLIKTRGQQVTLSCSPISGHRSVSWYQQTPGQGLQFLFEYFSETQRNKGNFPGRFSGRQFSNSRSEMNVSTLELGDSALYLCASSLDRSTDTQYFGPGTRLTVL.

A single count supports this clone. CDR3 bases: TGTGCCAGCAGCTCGACAGGTTCCTACGAGCAGTACTTC. It encodes CASSSTGSYEQYF. The chain recombines TRBV2 with TRBJ2-7; perhaps TRBD1 as D (6 bases). CDR1 and CDR2 from the germline V gene are SNHLY and FYNNEI. This CDR3 is built from 13 residues. V was trimmed by 6 bases and J by 1 base, leaving 10 bases between them.

This clone was seen more than once but under ten times. The chain has TRBV7-2 and TRBJ2-7; 7 bases match TRBD2. V was pared by 1 base and J by 2 bases, with 8 bases of the junction left unmatched. Germline V CDR1 and CDR2: SGHTA, FQGNSA. The CDR3 is 16 amino acids. CDR3 amino acids: CASSLGVPREPYEQYF. CDR3 DNA sequence: TGTGCCAGCAGCTTAGGGGTGCCGCGGGAGCCCTACGAGCAGTACTTC.

J is TRBJ1-2 and V is TRBV5-4; TRBD1 matches 12 bases. V gave up 0 bases and J gave up 7 bases; unmatched junction bases: 4. The CDR3 covers 15 residues. Germline-derived CDR1 and CDR2 are SGHNT and YYREEE (reference sequence). CDR3: CASSLGDRGQGGYTF. In DNA, the CDR3 is TGTGCCAGCAGCTTGGGGGACAGGGGGCAGGGTGGCTACACCTTC.

This chain connects TRBV5-4 to TRBJ2-7; 8 bases fit TRBD1. J was trimmed by 9 bases and V by 5 bases; bases with no gene match: 7. CDR1 and CDR2 (germline): SGHNT, YYREEE (reference sequence). This CDR3 has 12 amino acids. CDR3 protein: CASSSAGGGQYF. In DNA, the CDR3 is TGTGCCAGCAGTTCGGCAGGGGGCGGGCAGTACTTC.

The chain links TRBV7-9 to TRBJ2-1; unclear D gene. The CDR3 contains 13 residues. Germline V gene data show CDR1 as SEHNR and CDR2 as FQNEAQ (reference sequence). The V and J ends lost 5 bases and 5 bases respectively, with 10 bases between them. The CDR3 region is CASSTRRNNEQFF. CDR3 coding DNA: TGTGCCAGCAGCACCCGACGGAACAATGAGCAGTTCTTC.

V is TRBV27 and J is TRBJ2-1; 8 nucleotides agree with TRBD1. CDR1 and CDR2 from the germline V gene are MNHEY and SMNVEV (reference sequence). Trimming took 7 bases from V and 6 from J; bases not matched to a gene: 8. CDR3 length: 14 residues. The CDR3 nucleotides are TGTGCCAGCATGGGGAGGACAGGGTTCAATGAGCAGTTCTTC. Translating gives CASMGRTGFNEQFF.

The V call is TRBV5-1, the J call TRBJ1-1; a possible D gene is TRBD1 (5 bases). Germline V gene sequence: CDR1 SGHRS, CDR2 YFSETQ. CDR3 length equals 15 residues. Deletions cut 3 bases from V and 8 bases from J, with 20 bases between. CDR3 coding DNA: TGCGCCAGCAGCTGGGGAGACAGTTTATCAAAGGAAGCTTTCTTT. Its translation is CASSWGDSLSKEAFF.